The 26 T cell receptor beta chains listed next were all sequenced from one sample in a study of blood T cell repertoires in COVID-19. Some clones are missing from TCRdb's copy, which holds only in-frame ones; the method was immunoSEQ multiplex PCR. The table has about 100,000 clones, about 85% seen once. The sample was peripheral blood. The receptors here all came from a human donor in a cohort sampled during active COVID-19.

The rearrangement uses TRBV10-3 and TRBJ2-5, with 7 bases fitting TRBD1. The CDR3 is 13 amino acids. CDR1 is ENHRY and CDR2 is SYGVKD in the germline V gene. Trimming removed 6 bases from V and 5 bases from J; junction bases left unmatched: 6. CDR3 loop: CAIRTTGYETQYF. The CDR3 nucleotides are TGTGCCATCAGAACGACAGGGTATGAGACCCAGTACTTC.

The chain employs TRBV2 and TRBJ2-7; 12 bases fit TRBD1. This CDR3 comprises 15 residues. The germline gives CDR1 SNHLY, CDR2 FYNNEI. V was pared by 2 bases and J by 5 bases, with 4 bases of the junction left unmatched. CDR3 sequence (DNA): TGTGCCAGCAGTGAACAGGGGACAGGGGGCAACGAGCAGTACTTC. This encodes CASSEQGTGGNEQYF.

CDR3 sequence reads: CASTKYNEQFF. Here the CDR3 DNA reads TGTGCCAGCACCAAATACAATGAGCAGTTCTTC. The V call is TRBV27, the J call TRBJ2-1; D unclear. Germline V CDR1 and CDR2: MNHEY, SMNVEV (reference sequence). The ends were cut back, 7 bases at V and 4 bases at J, with 5 bases in the middle. The CDR3 runs to 11 residues.

This chain uses TRBV11-2 with TRBJ2-3; possible D gene TRBD2, 7 bases. This CDR3 spans 17 amino acids. Germline-derived CDR1 and CDR2 are SGHAT and FQNNGV. Trimming shortened V by 3 bases and J by 1 base, and 17 bases separated the two germline ends. CDR3 DNA sequence: TGTGCCAGCAGCTTCGGGGTAGGGGGGGGCGGCACAGATACGCAGTATTTT. Amino acids: CASSFGVGGGGTDTQYF.

V and J are TRBV9 and TRBJ2-1, with 7 bases lining up with TRBD2. The CDR3 is made up of 15 amino acids. J lost 5 bases, V lost 0 bases, and 5 bases had no gene match. Per germline, CDR1 SGDLS and CDR2 YYNGEE. The DNA of the CDR3 is TGTGCCAGCAGCGTAGGTGCGGGAGCAAACAATGAGCAGTTCTTC. Protein: CASSVGAGANNEQFF. The complete variable domain, with remaining parts taken from reference TRBV9 and TRBJ2-1, reads DSGVTQTPKHLITATGQRVTLRCSPRSGDLSVYWYQQSLDQGLQFLIQYYNGEERAKGNILERFSAQQFPDLHSELNLSSLELGDSALYFCASSVGAGANNEQFFGPGTRLTVL.

The V gene is TRBV5-1, the J gene TRBJ1-1; tentatively, D is TRBD1 (6 bases). Trimming removed 0 bases from V and 0 bases from J, with 15 bases in between. Looked up from germline, CDR1 is SGHRS and CDR2 is YFSETQ. The CDR3 is 17 residues long. The CDR3 DNA is TGCGCCAGCAGCTTGGTTGGGGGCTTCGGGTTGAACACTGAAGCTTTCTTT. Translation gives CASSLVGGFGLNTEAFF.

This clone was recorded only once. The rearrangement joins TRBV5-6 to TRBJ2-2, with D unclear. The CDR3 has 14 residues. Germline CDR1 is SGHDT and CDR2 is YYEEEE. Between the trimmed V and J ends, which lost 4 bases and 2 bases, there was a span of 9 bases. DNA for the CDR3: TGTGCCAGCAGCCCATTGGCCAACACCGGGGAGCTGTTTTTT. It is translated as CASSPLANTGELFF.

The chain carries TRBV6-5 and TRBJ2-3; tentatively, D is TRBD2 (6 bases). The CDR3 extends over 15 amino acids. Trimming cost V 2 bases and J 5 bases, with 14 bases left between them. Germline CDR1 reads MNHEY; CDR2 reads SVGAGI. The CDR3 DNA reads TGTGCCAGCAGTTACCCTGGGACTGGCGTAGATACGCAGTATTTT. It specifies CASSYPGTGVDTQYF.

The chain couples TRBV11-2 to TRBJ2-7, with a tentative D call TRBD1 (6 bases). Germline V CDR1 and CDR2: SGHAT, FQNNGV. The V and J ends lost 4 bases and 13 bases respectively, with 17 bases between them. The CDR3 spans 12 residues. The CDR3 bases are TGTGCCAGCAGCTCGTTTTCGGCAGGGGAATACTTC. Translating it yields CASSSFSAGEYF.

J is TRBJ1-2 and V is TRBV11-2; no clear D gene. Trimming took off 7 bases at V and 6 bases at J, with 15 bases between the two ends. The CDR3 consists of 13 residues. CDR1 is SGHAT, CDR2 FQNNGV, per germline. The CDR3 reads CASTWSGLDGYTF. The CDR3, as DNA: TGTGCCAGCACTTGGAGCGGACTGGATGGCTACACCTTC.

The V and J genes are TRBV12-3 or TRBV12-4 and TRBJ2-3; D remains ambiguous. V dropped 1 base and J dropped 5 bases, with 7 bases sitting between them. The CDR3 has 13 amino acids. CDR3 sequence reads: CASSLVQLDTQYF. CDR3 DNA sequence: TGTGCCAGCAGTTTAGTACAGCTAGATACGCAGTATTTT.

The chain combines TRBV3-1 (or the pseudogene TRBV3-2) with TRBJ1-1; possibly TRBD1 for D (5 bases). This CDR3 is built from 13 residues. Deletions cut 3 bases from V and 6 bases from J, with 11 bases between. The germline gives CDR1 LGHDT, CDR2 YNNKEL (reference sequence). CDR3 protein: CASSQGLGSEAFF. CDR3 nucleotide sequence: TGTGCCAGCAGCCAGGGGCTGGGTTCTGAAGCTTTCTTT.

J is TRBJ1-2 and V is TRBV5-6; D uncertain. V gave up 1 base and J gave up 9 bases, with 10 bases separating them. This CDR3 comprises 12 residues. CDR1 and CDR2 (germline): SGHDT, YYEEEE. Here the CDR3 reads CASSLLTIRYTF. The CDR3 DNA sequence: TGTGCCAGCAGCTTGCTAACCATCCGCTACACCTTC.

V is TRBV27 and J is TRBJ2-3; D is uncertain. Trimming took off 8 bases at V and 0 bases at J, with 18 bases between the two ends. Per the germline V gene, CDR1 is MNHEY and CDR2 is SMNVEV (reference sequence). The CDR3 extends over 16 amino acids. CDR3 protein: CASASSKSSSTDTQYF. The CDR3 DNA sequence: TGTGCCAGCGCGTCCTCTAAAAGTTCTAGCACAGATACGCAGTATTTT.

The V call is TRBV5-1, the J call TRBJ2-5; 7 bases fit TRBD1. Germline CDR1 and CDR2: SGHRS and YFSETQ. This CDR3 has 16 amino acids. The V and J ends lost 2 bases and 4 bases, in that order; junction bases with no gene match: 11. The CDR3 DNA follows: TGCGCCAGCAGCTTAACACAGGGGAAGGGTGGAGAGACCCAGTACTTC. Its protein product is CASSLTQGKGGETQYF. The full variable domain, its missing parts supplied by reference TRBV5-1 and TRBJ2-5, is KAGVTQTPRYLIKTRGQQVTLSCSPISGHRSVSWYQQTPGQGLQFLFEYFSETQRNKGNFPGRFSGRQFSNSRSEMNVSTLELGDSALYLCASSLTQGKGGETQYFGPGTRLLVL.

In its sample, this clone was seen a few times. The rearrangement joins TRBV4-1 to TRBJ2-7; 7 bases are shared with TRBD1. Germline CDR1 MGHRA, CDR2 YSYEKL. The V gene end was trimmed by 4 bases and the J gene end by 2 bases; junction bases not matched to a gene: 8. The CDR3 totals 15 residues. The CDR3 region has the DNA TGCGCCAGCAGCCGAATCGGACAGGCCCCCTACGAGCAGTACTTC. This codes for CASSRIGQAPYEQYF.

This chain uses TRBV18 with TRBJ1-1; 9 bases are shared with TRBD1. The CDR3 has 16 amino acids. The V gene end was trimmed by 6 bases and the J gene end by 5 bases; junction bases not matched to a gene: 13. Germline CDR1 and CDR2: KGHSH and LQKENI. The CDR3 DNA follows: TGTGCCAGCTCGGTGAGCAGGAGAGGGACAGGGACTGAAGCTTTCTTT. Translation gives CASSVSRRGTGTEAFF.

The chain joins TRBV9 to TRBJ2-1, with 7 bases aligning to TRBD1. The CDR3 has 16 amino acids. The germline V gene encodes CDR1 SGDLS and CDR2 YYNGEE. V shed 3 bases and J 3 bases; nucleotides not matched to a gene: 9. The DNA of the CDR3 is TGTGCCAGCAGCGCGGGACAGAGCGCAAACTACAATGAGCAGTTCTTC. This translates into CASSAGQSANYNEQFF.

The chain recombines TRBV11-2 with TRBJ2-2; TRBD1 agrees at 8 bases. This CDR3 spans 15 amino acids. In germline, CDR1 is SGHAT, CDR2 FQNNGV. The V gene end was trimmed by 3 bases and the J gene end by 3 bases; junction bases not matched to a gene: 3. CDR3 in DNA: TGTGCCAGCAGCTTGACAGGGGATTACACCGGGGAGCTGTTTTTT. It specifies CASSLTGDYTGELFF. Looking up the rest from reference TRBV11-2 and TRBJ2-2 gives the full variable domain: EAGVAQSPRYKIIEKRQSVAFWCNPISGHATLYWYQQILGQGPKLLIQFQNNGVVDDSQLPKDRFSAERLKGVDSTLKIQPAKLEDSAVYLCASSLTGDYTGELFFGEGSRLTVL.

This chain connects TRBV29-1 to TRBJ1-1; the match to TRBD1 covers 7 bases. Germline V gives CDR1 SQVTM, CDR2 ANQGSEA. J was trimmed by 0 bases and V by 4 bases; bases with no gene match: 5. This CDR3 spans 14 amino acids. The CDR3 is CSVVRDSMNTEAFF. In nucleotides, the CDR3 is TGCAGCGTTGTCCGGGACAGTATGAACACTGAAGCTTTCTTT.

The V and J genes are TRBV3-1 (or the pseudogene TRBV3-2) and TRBJ1-6; unclear D gene. V dropped 6 bases and J dropped 0 bases, with 6 bases sitting between them. Germline CDR1 LGHDT, CDR2 YNNKEL (reference sequence). The CDR3 is made up of 14 amino acids. The CDR3 here is CASSGSSYNSPLHF. CDR3 nucleotide sequence: TGTGCCAGCAGTGGGAGCTCCTATAATTCACCCCTCCACTTT.

This chain connects TRBV10-3 to TRBJ2-3; D is possibly TRBD1 (6 bases). This CDR3 spans 15 amino acids. V was pared by 0 bases and J by 1 base, with 8 bases between. Germline loops: CDR1 ENHRY, CDR2 SYGVKD. The CDR3 DNA reads TGTGCCATCAGTGAGTCGCGGACAGGCACAGATACGCAGTATTTT. It specifies CAISESRTGTDTQYF.

The rearrangement joins TRBV10-3 to TRBJ2-7; D possibly corresponds to TRBD1 (5 bases). Between the trimmed V and J ends, which lost 11 bases and 3 bases, there was a span of 14 bases. CDR3 length: 12 residues. Germline-derived CDR1 and CDR2 are ENHRY and SYGVKD. The CDR3 spells CAAMGLHYEQYF. The CDR3 nucleotides read TGTGCCGCCATGGGGCTCCACTACGAGCAGTACTTC.

This chain connects TRBV6-5 to TRBJ1-6; TRBD1 might be the D (5 bases). Germline CDR1 and CDR2: MNHEY and SVGAGI. The CDR3 is 14 residues long. The V and J ends lost 7 bases and 11 bases respectively, with 18 bases between them. The chain's CDR3 is CASKGATPMAPLHF. CDR3 in DNA: TGTGCCAGCAAAGGGGCGACCCCGATGGCACCCCTCCACTTT.

This sequence joins TRBV5-4 and TRBJ2-7; TRBD2 aligns across 12 bases. This CDR3 has 14 residues. Germline-derived CDR1 and CDR2 are SGHNT and YYREEE (reference sequence). V shed 4 bases, J shed 7 bases, and the junction held 6 bases outside the gene matches. CDR3 nucleotides: TGTGCCAGCAGCCTAGCGGGAGGGCCGGGAGAGCAGTACTTC. It codes for CASSLAGGPGEQYF.

This rearrangement joins TRBV24-1 to TRBJ1-5, with D perhaps TRBD1 (6 bases). CDR3 length: 16 amino acids. V was shortened by 3 bases and J by 3 bases, with 14 bases between the two germline ends. The germline V gene encodes CDR1 KGHDR and CDR2 SFDVKD. CDR3: CATSDAGAGFNQPQHF. The CDR3 DNA follows: TGTGCCACCAGTGATGCGGGGGCAGGGTTCAATCAGCCCCAGCATTTT.